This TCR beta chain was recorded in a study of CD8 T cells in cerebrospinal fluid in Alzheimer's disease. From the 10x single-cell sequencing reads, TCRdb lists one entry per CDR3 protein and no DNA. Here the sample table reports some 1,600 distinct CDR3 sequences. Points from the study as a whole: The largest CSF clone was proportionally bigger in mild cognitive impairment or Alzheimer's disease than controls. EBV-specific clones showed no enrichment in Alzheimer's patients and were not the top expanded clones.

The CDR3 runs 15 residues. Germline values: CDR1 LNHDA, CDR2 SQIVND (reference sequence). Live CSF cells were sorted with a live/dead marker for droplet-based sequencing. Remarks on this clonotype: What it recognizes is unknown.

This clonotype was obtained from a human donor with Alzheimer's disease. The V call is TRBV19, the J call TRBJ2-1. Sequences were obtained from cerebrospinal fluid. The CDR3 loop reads CASSISRSSYNEQFF.